The 7 T cell receptor beta chains reported below all come from one sample, sequenced in a study of control samples from healthy donors and cancer patients. The assay was immunoSEQ multiplex PCR, and TCRdb's table has in-frame clones only and misses some. The sample lists about 130,000 clones, 80% to 95% seen once, with roughly 2.7% in the top ten. Sequences were obtained from blood. The receptors come from a man aged 40-49 years in good health.

This sequence joins TRBV5-6 and TRBJ1-2; no firm D call. The CDR3 covers 13 residues. Trimming removed 3 bases at V and 4 bases at J, with 10 bases between. The germline CDR1 and CDR2 sequences are SGHDT and YYEEEE. The CDR3 nucleotides are TGTGCCAGCAGCTCCCGGGCCCTCTATGGCTACACCTTC. It is translated as CASSSRALYGYTF.

The CDR3 DNA reads TGTGCCAGCAGCACGTGGACAGGGCTTAGGACTAATGAAAAACTGTTTTTT. Its translation: CASSTWTGLRTNEKLFF. This chain joins TRBV5-6 and TRBJ1-4, with 8 nucleotides matching TRBD1. V lost 4 bases to trimming and J lost 2 bases; unmatched junction nucleotides: 10. Germline V lookup: CDR1 SGHDT, CDR2 YYEEEE. The CDR3 has 17 amino acids.

The V call is TRBV6-5, the J call TRBJ2-1; D perhaps matches TRBD2 (5 bases). The CDR3 extends over 14 amino acids. The ends were cut back, 6 bases at V and 7 bases at J, with 16 bases in the middle. CDR1 MNHEY and CDR2 SVGAGI come from the germline V gene. The CDR3 sequence is CASSRPEARNEQFF. The CDR3 bases are TGTGCCAGCAGCCGTCCGGAGGCGAGGAATGAGCAGTTCTTC.

The rearrangement uses TRBV2 and TRBJ1-6; TRBD1 is a possible D gene (5 bases). Germline assignment: CDR1 SNHLY and CDR2 FYNNEI. This CDR3 contains 14 residues. The V end lost 8 bases, the J end lost 10 bases, and 18 bases lay between the germline ends. The CDR3 sequence is CASGDRFFQSPLHF. CDR3 nucleotide sequence: TGTGCCAGCGGGGACCGTTTTTTTCAATCACCCCTCCACTTT.

This clone appeared once. The sample has other DNA sequences that encode this CDR3 too. V usage is TRBV5-1 and J usage is TRBJ2-3; D not certain. The V and J ends lost 0 bases and 2 bases respectively, with 10 bases between them. Germline CDR1 is SGHRS and CDR2 is YFSETQ. The length of the CDR3 is 15 residues. This CDR3 is CASSLGWSSTDTQYF. The CDR3 nucleotides read TGCGCCAGCAGCTTGGGGTGGAGCTCCACAGATACGCAGTATTTT.

DNA for the CDR3: TGTGCCAGCAGCCAAAATAAGGGGCTCTATGGCTACACCTTC. Protein sequence: CASSQNKGLYGYTF. The chain uses TRBV2 and TRBJ1-2; D perhaps matches TRBD1 (5 bases). Trimming left V 6 bases short and J 4 bases short, with 15 bases between. Germline loops: CDR1 SNHLY, CDR2 FYNNEI. There are 14 residues in the CDR3. The variable domain in full, with the rest retrieved from reference TRBV2 and TRBJ1-2, is EPEVTQTPSHQVTQMGQEVILRCVPISNHLYFYWYRQILGQKVEFLVSFYNNEISEKSEIFDDQFSVERPDGSNFTLKIRSTKLEDSAMYFCASSQNKGLYGYTFGSGTRLTVV.

The chain employs TRBV28 and TRBJ1-2; D is unresolved. V was shortened by 7 bases and J by 8 bases, with 14 bases between the two germline ends. Germline V gene sequence: CDR1 MDHEN, CDR2 SYDVKM. The CDR3 runs to 12 residues. As DNA, the CDR3 is TGTGCCAGCAAAGAGGAAACGGCCGGCTACACCTTC. Protein: CASKEETAGYTF.